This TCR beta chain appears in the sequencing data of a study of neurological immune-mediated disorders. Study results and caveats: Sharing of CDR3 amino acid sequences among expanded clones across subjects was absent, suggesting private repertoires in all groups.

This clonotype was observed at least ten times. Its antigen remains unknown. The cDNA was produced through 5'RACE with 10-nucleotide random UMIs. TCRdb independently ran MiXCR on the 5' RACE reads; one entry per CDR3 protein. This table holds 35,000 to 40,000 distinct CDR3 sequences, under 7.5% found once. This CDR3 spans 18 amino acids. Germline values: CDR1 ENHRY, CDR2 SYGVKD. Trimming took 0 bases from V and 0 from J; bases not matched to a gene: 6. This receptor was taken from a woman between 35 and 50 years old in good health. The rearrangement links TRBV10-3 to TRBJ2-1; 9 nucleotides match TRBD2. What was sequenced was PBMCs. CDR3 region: CAISESRGGRASYNEQFF. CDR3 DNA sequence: TGTGCCATCAGTGAGTCGCGGGGCGGGAGGGCCTCCTACAATGAGCAGTTCTTC.